One sample yielded the 21 T cell receptor beta chains listed below, sequenced in a study of radiation and T cells in renal cell carcinoma. Using immunoSEQ multiplex PCR, the repertoire was profiled, and TCRdb retains in-frame clones only, with some absent. In the table there are around 100,000 clones, 65% to 90% of which are singletons. The time point: blood 4 weeks post-SBRT, at nephrectomy. Treatment described: 15 Gy SBRT to primary tumor, nephrectomy 4 weeks later. Sequenced material: blood, taken from a patient whose treatment included radiotherapy and nephrectomy. Receptor source: a man aged 55 to 70 with renal cell carcinoma.

The rearrangement uses TRBV7-2 and TRBJ2-3; D is unresolved. V was shortened by 1 base and J by 2 bases, with 7 bases between the two germline ends. Germline-derived CDR1 and CDR2 are SGHTA and FQGNSA. The CDR3 length is 14 residues. The CDR3 protein is CASSLVAFTDTQYF. The CDR3 coding sequence is TGTGCCAGCAGCTTAGTGGCCTTCACAGATACGCAGTATTTT.

This chain connects TRBV7-9 to TRBJ2-6; D not resolved. Germline V CDR1 and CDR2: SEHNR, FQNEAQ (reference sequence). CDR3 length: 14 residues. With 6 bases removed from V and 0 bases from J, the gap between germline ends came to 6 bases. The CDR3 is CASRFLSGANVLTF. The CDR3 region has the DNA TGTGCCAGCAGGTTTCTCTCTGGGGCCAACGTCCTGACTTTC.

This sequence joins TRBV18 and TRBJ1-5; possibly TRBD1 for D (5 bases). The CDR3 spans 16 residues. V lost 3 bases and J 0 bases, leaving 12 bases between the germline ends. Germline loops: CDR1 KGHSH, CDR2 LQKENI. CDR3 sequence reads: CASSPGDPNSNQPQHF. CDR3 nucleotides: TGTGCCAGCTCACCGGGGGACCCAAATAGCAATCAGCCCCAGCATTTT.

This sequence joins TRBV10-3 and TRBJ1-2, with unresolved D. CDR3 length equals 11 residues. Germline-derived CDR1 and CDR2 are ENHRY and SYGVKD. V was trimmed by 8 bases and J by 4 bases, leaving 8 bases between them. The CDR3 DNA reads as TGTGCCATCTGGAGTGGCTATGGCTACACCTTC. It translates to CAIWSGYGYTF.

The rearrangement links TRBV6-5 to TRBJ2-7; tentative D call: TRBD2 (6 bases). Germline loops: CDR1 MNHEY, CDR2 SVGAGI. The V and J ends lost 2 bases and 3 bases respectively, with 14 bases between them. The CDR3 contains 15 residues. This CDR3 reads CASSYRLGLFYEQYF. The CDR3 DNA sequence: TGTGCCAGCAGTTACCGCCTGGGACTTTTCTACGAGCAGTACTTC.

The V call is TRBV15, the J call TRBJ1-2, with 10 bases identical to TRBD1. CDR3 length: 16 residues. The ends lost 3 bases at V and 8 bases at J; junction bases unmatched: 12. CDR1 LNHNV and CDR2 YYDKDF come from the germline V gene (reference sequence). DNA of the CDR3: TGTGCCACCAGCAGCTCCGGGACAGGGGTCTCCGGGGGCTACACCTTC. Its protein product is CATSSSGTGVSGGYTF.

This chain links TRBV11-2 with TRBJ1-5; D unclear. The germline CDR1 and CDR2 sequences are SGHAT and FQNNGV. V shed 2 bases and J shed 6 bases, with 11 bases lying between them. This CDR3 is built from 14 residues. The CDR3 protein is CASSLFQEGQPQHF. For the CDR3, the DNA is TGTGCCAGCAGCTTATTTCAAGAAGGTCAGCCCCAGCATTTT.

This clone showed up just once. A junction boundary mismatches the germline segment, possibly from a read error. The gene calls are TRBV7-6 and TRBJ2-2; D is undetermined. The CDR3 extends over 16 amino acids. The germline V gene has CDR1 SGHVS and CDR2 FNYEAQ. CDR3 amino acids: CASSLEAWSNPGELFF. The DNA of the CDR3 is TGTGCCAGCAGCTTAGAGGCCTGGTCGAACCCCGGGGAGCTGTTTTTT.

The chain links TRBV7-9 to TRBJ2-5; 9 bases are shared with TRBD2. Germline V gives CDR1 SEHNR, CDR2 FQNEAQ (reference sequence). Losses at the gene ends were 10 bases for V and 5 bases for J; bases not matched to a gene: 8. CDR3 length: 13 amino acids. The CDR3: CATSGLAVETQYF. Here the CDR3 DNA reads TGTGCCACCTCGGGACTAGCAGTGGAGACCCAGTACTTC.

V is TRBV5-5 and J is TRBJ2-7; D might be TRBD2 (6 bases). V lost 0 bases, J lost 0 bases, and 10 bases lay in between. Germline loops: CDR1 SGHKS, CDR2 YYEKEE (reference sequence). This CDR3 is built from 15 residues. The CDR3 DNA is TGTGCCAGCAGCTTGGTATCTAGCGCCTCCTACGAGCAGTACTTC. Protein: CASSLVSSASYEQYF.

The chain couples TRBV28 to TRBJ1-4; 9 bases match TRBD1. Germline V lookup: CDR1 MDHEN, CDR2 SYDVKM. With 6 bases clipped from V and 6 bases from J, the junction kept 11 bases outside the gene matches. CDR3 size: 16 residues. The CDR3 coding sequence is TGTGCCAGCAGCCCACGAGGCGGGACAGGGTATGAAAAACTGTTTTTT. Encoded protein: CASSPRGGTGYEKLFF.

The chain is built from TRBV10-3 and TRBJ1-1, with D hard to call. This CDR3 is 13 amino acids long. The V gene's germline CDR1 is ENHRY and CDR2 SYGVKD. Between the trimmed V and J ends, which lost 11 bases and 1 base, there was a span of 14 bases. This CDR3 reads CAVRGPTNTEAFF. CDR3 coding DNA: TGTGCCGTCCGGGGTCCTACGAACACTGAAGCTTTCTTT.

The V gene is TRBV5-1, the J gene TRBJ2-5; D gene ambiguous. Germline lookup yields CDR1 SGHRS and CDR2 YFSETQ. There are 14 residues in the CDR3. V was pared by 1 base and J by 5 bases, with 12 bases between. The CDR3 is CASSLIMGWETQYF. DNA of the CDR3: TGCGCCAGCAGCTTGATTATGGGGTGGGAGACCCAGTACTTC.

The gene calls are TRBV14 and TRBJ2-7, with a possible D match to TRBD2 (5 bases). The germline V gene encodes CDR1 SGHDN and CDR2 FVKESK. The CDR3 is made up of 10 amino acids. V was pared by 5 bases and J by 6 bases, with 5 bases between. The CDR3 sequence is CASSGSEQYF. CDR3 nucleotides: TGTGCCAGCAGCGGGAGCGAGCAGTACTTC.

The chain employs TRBV6-1 and TRBJ2-3; weak D call: TRBD1 (5 bases). Deletions cut 6 bases from V and 4 bases from J, with 17 bases between. The V gene's germline CDR1 is MNHNS and CDR2 SASEGT. CDR3 length: 15 residues. CDR3 amino acids: CASRLDSSYADTQYF. Written as DNA, the CDR3 is TGTGCCAGCAGGCTCGACAGCTCTTATGCAGATACGCAGTATTTT.

The chain links TRBV7-9 to TRBJ2-7; a possible D gene is TRBD2 (6 bases). The length of the CDR3 is 15 residues. V lost 5 bases, J lost 4 bases, and 18 bases lay in between. The germline gives CDR1 SEHNR, CDR2 FQNEAQ (reference sequence). CDR3 loop: CASSLWRDRSYEQYF. The CDR3 DNA reads TGTGCCAGCAGCCTCTGGCGGGATCGATCTTACGAGCAGTACTTC.

The V gene is TRBV28, the J gene TRBJ1-3; D might be TRBD1 (6 bases). Trimming took 2 bases from V and 1 from J, leaving 12 bases between them. Germline CDR1 and CDR2: MDHEN and SYDVKM. CDR3 length equals 16 residues. The CDR3 reads CASSLARGISGNTIYF. Written as DNA, the CDR3 is TGTGCCAGCAGTTTAGCCAGGGGAATATCTGGAAACACCATATATTTT.

The V and J genes are TRBV28 and TRBJ2-7; D not resolved. Germline V gives CDR1 MDHEN, CDR2 SYDVKM. V shed 3 bases and J shed 2 bases, with 11 bases lying between them. The CDR3 consists of 14 residues. CDR3 sequence reads: CASSFNPTAYEQYF. DNA for the CDR3: TGTGCCAGCAGTTTTAACCCTACCGCCTACGAGCAGTACTTC.

This clone was seen repeatedly, ten times or more. The rearrangement uses TRBV7-2 and TRBJ2-7; D is unclear. V lost 5 bases and J lost 2, with 13 bases in between. Germline values: CDR1 SGHTA, CDR2 FQGNSA. The CDR3 sequence is 14 residues long. In DNA form, the CDR3 reads TGTGCCAGCAGCCCCGGGTCCATGACCTACGAGCAGTACTTC. It encodes CASSPGSMTYEQYF.

V usage is TRBV4-1 and J usage is TRBJ1-2; D not certain. Germline V gene data show CDR1 as MGHRA and CDR2 as YSYEKL. Trimming took off 0 bases at V and 4 bases at J, with 12 bases between the two ends. The CDR3 length is 15 residues. CDR3 sequence (DNA): TGCGCCAGCAGCCAAGATCCGAACCGCCTCTATGGCTACACCTTC. Amino acids: CASSQDPNRLYGYTF.

The genes are TRBV4-1 and TRBJ1-2; 7 positions agree with TRBD1. Germline CDR1 and CDR2: MGHRA and YSYEKL. This CDR3 region has 15 residues. V shed 1 base, J shed 4 bases, and the junction held 6 bases outside the gene matches. The CDR3 sequence: CASSQVQDRTYGYTF. The CDR3 DNA reads as TGCGCCAGCAGCCAAGTTCAGGACAGGACCTATGGCTACACCTTC.